These 25 T cell receptor beta chains originate from one sample sequenced in a study of blood T cell repertoires in COVID-19. The repertoire was sequenced with immunoSEQ multiplex PCR; TCRdb's copy has only in-frame clones and lacks some. The table lists roughly 500,000 clones, approximately 88% of them singletons, with 1.8% in the top ten. Sequencing was carried out using PBMCs or T cells enriched from blood (not recorded which). These receptors were taken from a woman in her 40s who had recovered from COVID-19.

The J gene is TRBJ1-4, the V gene TRBV10-3, with 7 bases lining up with TRBD1. Trimming removed 0 bases from V and 8 bases from J; junction bases left unmatched: 9. Germline V lookup: CDR1 ENHRY, CDR2 SYGVKD. The CDR3 consists of 16 residues. CDR3 nucleotide sequence: TGTGCCATCAGTGAGTCGGACGGTCAGGGGGGAGAAAAACTGTTTTTT. Translated, it gives CAISESDGQGGEKLFF.

The chain carries TRBV10-1 and TRBJ2-7, with 8 nucleotides matching TRBD1. V gave up 6 bases and J gave up 7 bases; unmatched junction bases: 8. Germline V CDR1 and CDR2: WNHNN, SYGVQD (reference sequence). The CDR3 consists of 13 residues. The DNA for the CDR3 is TGCGCCAGCAGGTCCGGGACAGGTCGGGAGCAGTACTTC. Its translation: CASRSGTGREQYF.

This chain links TRBV11-3 with TRBJ2-7, with 15 bases lining up with TRBD2. CDR3 size: 15 residues. CDR1 and CDR2 from the germline V gene are SGHNT and YENEEA. Germline trimming cut 3 bases from V and 3 bases from J; bases unmatched to any gene: 0. The CDR3 region is CASSLGLAGGYEQYF. DNA for the CDR3: TGTGCCAGCAGCTTGGGACTAGCGGGAGGCTACGAGCAGTACTTC. Filled out from reference TRBV11-3 and TRBJ2-7, the complete variable domain reads EAGVVQSPRYKIIEKKQPVAFWCNPISGHNTLYWYLQNLGQGPELLIRYENEEAVDDSQLPKDRFSAERLKGVDSTLKIQPAELGDSAVYLCASSLGLAGGYEQYFGPGTRLTVT.

This chain connects TRBV6-5 to TRBJ2-1, with TRBD2 identical over 8 bases. Germline-derived CDR1 and CDR2 are MNHEY and SVGAGI. The CDR3 is 14 amino acids. The V and J ends lost 6 bases and 3 bases, in that order; junction bases with no gene match: 4. The CDR3: CASRKREYYNEQFF. The CDR3 bases are TGTGCCAGCAGAAAGCGGGAGTACTACAATGAGCAGTTCTTC.

The chain has TRBV5-1 and TRBJ1-2; 9 nucleotides align to TRBD1. The CDR3 loop spans 19 amino acids. V dropped 0 bases and J dropped 0; count of bases not matched to a gene: 12. CDR1 is SGHRS, CDR2 YFSETQ, per germline. This chain's CDR3 is CASSLAFTGQGISNYGYTF. CDR3 coding DNA: TGCGCCAGCAGCTTGGCCTTTACAGGACAGGGGATTTCTAACTATGGCTACACCTTC. The whole variable domain, filled in from reference TRBV5-1 and TRBJ1-2, reads KAGVTQTPRYLIKTRGQQVTLSCSPISGHRSVSWYQQTPGQGLQFLFEYFSETQRNKGNFPGRFSGRQFSNSRSEMNVSTLELGDSALYLCASSLAFTGQGISNYGYTFGSGTRLTVV.

There are a few counts of this clone. The CDR3 DNA reads as TGTGCCAGCAGCTTGAACAGGAACACCGGGGAGCTGTTTTTT. It is translated as CASSLNRNTGELFF. The chain employs TRBV7-2 and TRBJ2-2, with no clear D. The CDR3 totals 14 residues. V was clipped by 3 bases and J by 1 base, with 6 bases between them. Germline assignment: CDR1 SGHTA and CDR2 FQGNSA.

This chain uses TRBV27 with TRBJ1-1; D is possibly TRBD1 (6 bases). Trimming left V 6 bases short and J 5 bases short, with 13 bases between. Germline V gene sequence: CDR1 MNHEY, CDR2 SMNVEV (reference sequence). CDR3 length: 13 amino acids. This CDR3 reads CASRQQGGTEAFF. As DNA, the CDR3 is TGTGCCAGCAGGCAACAGGGTGGGACTGAAGCTTTCTTT.

The chain joins TRBV6-6 to TRBJ1-1; D uncertain. This CDR3 has 13 residues. Trimming took off 2 bases at V and 6 bases at J, with 10 bases between the two ends. CDR1 is MNHNY and CDR2 is SVGAGI in the germline V gene (reference sequence). The CDR3 protein is CASSYRREAEAFF. Here the CDR3 DNA reads TGTGCCAGCAGTTACCGTAGGGAGGCTGAAGCTTTCTTT.

This clone has a count of ten or more. The gene calls are TRBV19 and TRBJ1-1; D gene unclear. The CDR3 is made up of 13 amino acids. V lost 7 bases and J 0 bases, leaving 9 bases between the germline ends. Looked up from germline, CDR1 is LNHDA and CDR2 is SQIVND (reference sequence). In DNA, the CDR3 is TGTGCCAGTACCCCCCCGGTGAACACTGAAGCTTTCTTT. Encoded protein: CASTPPVNTEAFF. The full variable domain, completed using reference TRBV19 and TRBJ1-1, is DGGITQSPKYLFRKEGQNVTLSCEQNLNHDAMYWYRQDPGQGLRLIYYSQIVNDFQKGDIAEGYSVSREKKESFPLTVTSAQKNPTAFYLCASTPPVNTEAFFGQGTRLTVV.

This clone was picked up one time. The chain combines TRBV12-3 or TRBV12-4 with TRBJ1-6; a possible D gene is TRBD1 (6 bases). The CDR3 contains 13 residues. V lost 7 bases and J 8 bases, leaving 12 bases between the germline ends. The CDR3 sequence is CASTHRVHSPLHF. The CDR3 coding sequence is TGTGCCAGCACACACAGGGTACATTCACCCCTCCACTTT.

The chain links TRBV5-1 to TRBJ2-7; 7 bases fit TRBD2. The CDR3 loop spans 16 amino acids. The junction had 6 bases not matched to a gene; V was cut back by 0 bases and J by 0 bases. Germline CDR1 and CDR2: SGHRS and YFSETQ. The CDR3 sequence: CASSLAPSGSSYEQYF. The CDR3 nucleotides are TGCGCCAGCAGCTTGGCCCCTAGCGGAAGCTCCTACGAGCAGTACTTC.

This sequence joins TRBV5-6 and TRBJ2-1; D may be TRBD2 (5 bases). The CDR3 length is 16 residues. Germline V gene lookup returns CDR1 SGHDT and CDR2 YYEEEE. The V gene lost 0 bases and the J gene lost 3 bases, with 13 bases spanning the gap. CDR3 in amino acids: CASSLEPSSFYNEQFF. The CDR3 DNA reads TGTGCCAGCAGCTTGGAGCCTAGCTCTTTCTACAATGAGCAGTTCTTC. The full variable domain, its missing parts supplied by reference TRBV5-6 and TRBJ2-1, is DAGVTQSPTHLIKTRGQQVTLRCSPKSGHDTVSWYQQALGQGPQFIFQYYEEEERQRGNFPDRFSGHQFPNYSSELNVNALLLGDSALYLCASSLEPSSFYNEQFFGPGTRLTVL.

The gene calls are TRBV14 and TRBJ2-3; unclear D gene. The V gene's germline CDR1 is SGHDN and CDR2 FVKESK. This CDR3 has 14 amino acids. Trimming removed 2 bases at V and 0 bases at J, with 6 bases between. This CDR3 is CASSQILSTDTQYF. CDR3 bases: TGTGCCAGCAGCCAAATACTTAGCACAGATACGCAGTATTTT.

This chain joins TRBV2 and TRBJ1-5; 7 bases line up with TRBD1. After removal of 8 bases from V and 2 bases from J, the junction contained 6 bases not matched to a gene. Germline values: CDR1 SNHLY, CDR2 FYNNEI. This CDR3 comprises 14 residues. CDR3 amino acids: CASEGGSGNQPQHF. CDR3 sequence (DNA): TGTGCCAGCGAAGGGGGCTCGGGCAATCAGCCCCAGCATTTT.

V is TRBV24-1 and J is TRBJ1-2; TRBD1 aligns across 7 bases. CDR3 length: 12 amino acids. Germline V gene data show CDR1 as KGHDR and CDR2 as SFDVKD. Trimming at V came to 4 bases and at J to 8 bases, leaving 3 bases not matched to a gene. As DNA, the CDR3 is TGTGCCACCAGTGACCCGGGACAGGGCTACACCTTC. Translating it yields CATSDPGQGYTF.

The rearrangement joins TRBV5-1 to TRBJ2-1, with 8 positions matching TRBD1. Germline-derived CDR1 and CDR2 are SGHRS and YFSETQ. This CDR3 spans 15 amino acids. With V trimmed by 0 bases and J by 7 bases, 6 bases remained unmatched. The CDR3: CASSLEQGATNEQFF. CDR3 coding DNA: TGCGCCAGCAGCTTGGAGCAGGGGGCTACTAATGAGCAGTTCTTC.

The chain joins TRBV18 to TRBJ1-2; no reliable D call. CDR3 length equals 13 residues. Germline CDR1 is KGHSH and CDR2 is LQKENI. Trimming took off 5 bases at V and 3 bases at J, with 10 bases between the two ends. CDR3 residues: CASSASTDYGYTF. In DNA, the CDR3 is TGTGCCAGCTCAGCTTCAACAGACTATGGCTACACCTTC.

This chain connects TRBV7-2 to TRBJ2-1, with 11 bases aligning to TRBD2. CDR3 length: 16 residues. J was trimmed by 7 bases and V by 0 bases; bases with no gene match: 5. CDR1 is SGHTA, CDR2 FQGNSA, per germline. For the CDR3, the DNA is TGTGCCAGCAGCTTAGCCCCGACTAGCGGGACTAATGAGCAGTTCTTC. Residues: CASSLAPTSGTNEQFF.

The chain is built from TRBV19 and TRBJ1-5, with unresolved D. The germline V gene has CDR1 LNHDA and CDR2 SQIVND (reference sequence). The CDR3 consists of 15 residues. The V end lost 5 bases, the J end lost 7 bases, and 18 bases lay between the germline ends. The CDR3 region is CASSPNPPRGQPQHF. In DNA, the CDR3 is TGTGCCAGTAGTCCGAACCCTCCCCGCGGGCAGCCCCAGCATTTT.

This chain uses TRBV9 with TRBJ1-6, with 9 bases that match TRBD1. CDR1 is SGDLS and CDR2 is YYNGEE in the germline V gene. The CDR3 sequence is 15 residues long. J was trimmed by 8 bases and V by 4 bases; bases with no gene match: 7. In nucleotides, the CDR3 is TGTGCCAGCAGCATTACCTGGACAGGGGATTCACCCCTCCACTTT. It is translated as CASSITWTGDSPLHF.

The chain joins TRBV12-5 to TRBJ2-1; no clear D gene. The germline V gene encodes CDR1 LGHNT and CDR2 FRNRAP. The CDR3 is 13 residues long. V was pared by 0 bases and J by 7 bases, with 7 bases between. The CDR3 nucleotides are TGTGCTAGTGGTTTGGTAAGCGAGAATGAGCAGTTCTTC. This encodes CASGLVSENEQFF.

The gene calls are TRBV6-5 and TRBJ1-5; no definite D call. The V gene lost 10 bases and the J gene lost 7 bases, with 11 bases spanning the gap. Germline-derived CDR1 and CDR2 are MNHEY and SVGAGI. The CDR3 runs to 11 residues. CDR3: CATLGCQPQHF. CDR3 nucleotides: TGTGCCACACTAGGTTGCCAGCCCCAGCATTTT.

V usage is TRBV7-2 and J usage is TRBJ2-1; D unclear. V shed 5 bases and J shed 4 bases, with 9 bases lying between them. The CDR3 totals 13 residues. Germline values: CDR1 SGHTA, CDR2 FQGNSA. The CDR3 loop is CTSSPRPYNEQFF. For the CDR3, the DNA is TGTACCAGCAGCCCTCGTCCTTACAATGAGCAGTTCTTC.

CDR3 nucleotides: TGTGCCAGCAGTGAAACTTTACGAAAACTGTTTTTT. Its protein is CASSETLRKLFF. J is TRBJ1-4 and V is TRBV6-1; D gene unclear. CDR3 length: 12 residues. V lost 2 bases to trimming and J lost 10 bases, with 8 bases between them. CDR1 is MNHNS and CDR2 is SASEGT in the germline V gene.

V and J are TRBV2 and TRBJ2-3, with TRBD1 identical over 9 bases. Trimming took 8 bases from V and 1 from J; bases not matched to a gene: 4. The CDR3 spans 14 residues. CDR1 and CDR2 from the germline V gene are SNHLY and FYNNEI. The CDR3: CASARTGGTDTQYF. The CDR3, as DNA: TGTGCCAGCGCCCGGACAGGGGGCACAGATACGCAGTATTTT.